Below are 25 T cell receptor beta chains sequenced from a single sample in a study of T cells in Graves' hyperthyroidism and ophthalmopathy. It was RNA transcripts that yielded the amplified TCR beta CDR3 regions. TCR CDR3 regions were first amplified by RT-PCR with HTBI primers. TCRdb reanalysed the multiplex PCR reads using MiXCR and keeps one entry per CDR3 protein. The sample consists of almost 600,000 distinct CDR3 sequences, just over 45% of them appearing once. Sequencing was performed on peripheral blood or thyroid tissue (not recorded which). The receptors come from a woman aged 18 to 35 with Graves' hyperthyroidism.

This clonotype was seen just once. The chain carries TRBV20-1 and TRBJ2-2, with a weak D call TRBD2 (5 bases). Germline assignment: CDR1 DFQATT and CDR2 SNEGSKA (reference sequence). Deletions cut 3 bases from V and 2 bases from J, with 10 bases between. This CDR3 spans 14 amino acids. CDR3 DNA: TGCAGTGCTAGTCAAGCGGCCAACACCGGGGAGCTGTTTTTT. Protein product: CSASQAANTGELFF.

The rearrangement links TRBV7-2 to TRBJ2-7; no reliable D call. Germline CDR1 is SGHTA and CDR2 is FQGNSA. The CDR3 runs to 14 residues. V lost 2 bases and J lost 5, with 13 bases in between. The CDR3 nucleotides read TGTGCCAGCAGCTTACAAGTGGGGTCCCACGAGCAGTACTTC. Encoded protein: CASSLQVGSHEQYF.

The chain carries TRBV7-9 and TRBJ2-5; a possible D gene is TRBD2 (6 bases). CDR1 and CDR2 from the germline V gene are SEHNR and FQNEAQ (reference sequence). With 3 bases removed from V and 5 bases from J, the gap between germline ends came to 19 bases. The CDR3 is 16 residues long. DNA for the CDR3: TGTGCCAGCAGCTTTGCTAGCGCGAACACCGGGGAGACCCAGTACTTC. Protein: CASSFASANTGETQYF.

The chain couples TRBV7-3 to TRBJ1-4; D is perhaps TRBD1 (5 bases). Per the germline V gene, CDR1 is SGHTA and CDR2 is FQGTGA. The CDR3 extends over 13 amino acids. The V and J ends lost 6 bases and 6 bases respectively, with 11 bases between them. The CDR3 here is CASRTGGDEKLFF. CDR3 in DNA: TGTGCCAGCAGGACCGGGGGGGATGAAAAACTGTTTTTT. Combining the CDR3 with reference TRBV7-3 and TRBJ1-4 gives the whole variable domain GAGVSQTPSNKVTEKGKYVELRCDPISGHTALYWYRQSLGQGPEFLIYFQGTGAADDSGLPNDRFFAVRPEGSVSTLKIQRTERGDSAVYLCASRTGGDEKLFFGSGTQLSVL.

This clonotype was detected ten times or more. This CDR3 is CASSSGMGYEQYF. CDR3 nucleotide sequence: TGTGCCAGCTCTAGCGGGATGGGGTACGAGCAGTACTTC. V and J are TRBV7-9 and TRBJ2-7; 9 nucleotides match TRBD2. Unmatched junction bases numbered 6, after V lost 8 bases and J lost 4 bases. The CDR3 is 13 residues long. Per the germline V gene, CDR1 is SEHNR and CDR2 is FQNEAQ (reference sequence).

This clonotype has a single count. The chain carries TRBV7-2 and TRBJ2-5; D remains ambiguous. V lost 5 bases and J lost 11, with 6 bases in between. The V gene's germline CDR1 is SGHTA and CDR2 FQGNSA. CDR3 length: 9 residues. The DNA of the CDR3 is TGTGCCAGCAGCCCCTCACAGTACTTC. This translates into CASSPSQYF.

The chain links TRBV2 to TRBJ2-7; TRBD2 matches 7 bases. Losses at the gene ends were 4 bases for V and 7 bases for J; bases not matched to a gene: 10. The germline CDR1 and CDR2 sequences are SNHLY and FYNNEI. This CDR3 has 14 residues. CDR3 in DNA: TGTGCCAGCAGTGGCTTAGCGGGCCCTAATGAGCAGTACTTC. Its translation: CASSGLAGPNEQYF. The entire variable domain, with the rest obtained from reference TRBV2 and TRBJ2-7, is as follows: EPEVTQTPSHQVTQMGQEVILRCVPISNHLYFYWYRQILGQKVEFLVSFYNNEISEKSEIFDDQFSVERPDGSNFTLKIRSTKLEDSAMYFCASSGLAGPNEQYFGPGTRLTVT.

The CDR3 reads CSAWANEKLFF. In DNA, the CDR3 is TGCAGTGCCTGGGCCAATGAAAAACTGTTTTTT. V and J are TRBV20-1 and TRBJ1-4, with D uncertain. Deletions cut 6 bases from V and 5 bases from J, with 7 bases between. This CDR3 comprises 11 residues. CDR1 and CDR2 (germline): DFQATT, SNEGSKA (reference sequence).

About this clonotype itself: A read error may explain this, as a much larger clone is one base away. DNA for the CDR3: TGCAGTGGCCACAGGGGATTGGGGATCCAGTACTTC. Translated, it gives CSGHRGLGIQYF. The chain employs TRBV20-1 and TRBJ2-5; 7 bases are shared with TRBD1. J lost 10 bases, V lost 7 bases, and 12 bases had no gene match. CDR1 and CDR2 from the germline V gene are DFQATT and SNEGSKA (reference sequence). The CDR3 totals 12 residues.

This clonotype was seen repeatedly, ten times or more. The CDR3 spells CATSDTNTEAFF. The CDR3 DNA is TGTGCCACCTCGGACACTAACACTGAAGCTTTCTTT. The chain uses TRBV24-1 and TRBJ1-1; tentatively, D is TRBD1 (5 bases). CDR3 length: 12 residues. V lost 9 bases, J lost 2 bases, and 9 bases lay in between. Germline lookup yields CDR1 KGHDR and CDR2 SFDVKD.

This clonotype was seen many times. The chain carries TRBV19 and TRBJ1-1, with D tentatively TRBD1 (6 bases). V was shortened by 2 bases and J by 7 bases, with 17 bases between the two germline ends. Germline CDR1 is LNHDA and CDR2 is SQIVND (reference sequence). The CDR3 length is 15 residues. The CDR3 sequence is CASSIMGRGRDEAFF. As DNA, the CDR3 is TGTGCCAGTAGTATAATGGGCAGGGGCCGGGATGAAGCTTTCTTT.

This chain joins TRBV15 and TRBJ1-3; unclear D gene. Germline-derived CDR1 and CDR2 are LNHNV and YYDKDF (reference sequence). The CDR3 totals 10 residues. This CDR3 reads CATPGSPAYF. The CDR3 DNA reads TGTGCAACCCCTGGATCTCCCGCATATTTT.

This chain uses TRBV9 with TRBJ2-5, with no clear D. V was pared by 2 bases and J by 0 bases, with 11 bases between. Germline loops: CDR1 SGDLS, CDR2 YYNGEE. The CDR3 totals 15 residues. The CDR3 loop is CASSVGSLYQETQYF. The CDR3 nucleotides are TGTGCCAGCAGCGTCGGCAGTCTGTACCAAGAGACCCAGTACTTC.

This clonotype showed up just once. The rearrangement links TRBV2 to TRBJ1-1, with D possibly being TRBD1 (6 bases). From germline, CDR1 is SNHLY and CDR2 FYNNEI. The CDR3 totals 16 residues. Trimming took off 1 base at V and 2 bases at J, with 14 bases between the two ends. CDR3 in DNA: TGTGCCAGCAGTGAAGGGGCTAGCGGGACAAACACTGAAGCTTTCTTT. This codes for CASSEGASGTNTEAFF.

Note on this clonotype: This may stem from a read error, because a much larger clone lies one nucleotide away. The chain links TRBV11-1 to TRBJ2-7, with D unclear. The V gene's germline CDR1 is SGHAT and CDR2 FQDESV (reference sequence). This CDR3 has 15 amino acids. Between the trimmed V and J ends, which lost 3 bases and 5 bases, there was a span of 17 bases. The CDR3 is CASSLSLTDPHEQYF. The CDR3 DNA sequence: TGTGCCAGCAGCTTGTCCCTAACCGACCCACACGAGCAGTACTTC.

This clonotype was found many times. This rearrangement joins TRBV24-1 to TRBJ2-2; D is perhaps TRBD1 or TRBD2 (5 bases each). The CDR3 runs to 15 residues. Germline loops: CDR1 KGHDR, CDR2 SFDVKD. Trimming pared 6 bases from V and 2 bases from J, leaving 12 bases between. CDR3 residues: CATSSRDPNTGELFF. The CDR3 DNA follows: TGTGCCACCAGTTCCCGGGACCCAAACACCGGGGAGCTGTTTTTT.

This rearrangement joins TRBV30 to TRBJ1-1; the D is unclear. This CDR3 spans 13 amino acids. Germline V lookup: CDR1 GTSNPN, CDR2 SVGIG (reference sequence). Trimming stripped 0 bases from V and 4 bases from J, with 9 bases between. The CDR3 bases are TGTGCCTGGAGTGTAACTCCGGGCACTGAAGCTTTCTTT. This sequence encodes CAWSVTPGTEAFF.

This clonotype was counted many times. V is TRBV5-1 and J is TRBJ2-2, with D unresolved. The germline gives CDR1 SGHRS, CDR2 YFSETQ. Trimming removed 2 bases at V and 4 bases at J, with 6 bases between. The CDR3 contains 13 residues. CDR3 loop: CASSFSTTGELFF. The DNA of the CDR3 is TGCGCCAGCAGCTTTTCCACCACCGGGGAGCTGTTTTTT.

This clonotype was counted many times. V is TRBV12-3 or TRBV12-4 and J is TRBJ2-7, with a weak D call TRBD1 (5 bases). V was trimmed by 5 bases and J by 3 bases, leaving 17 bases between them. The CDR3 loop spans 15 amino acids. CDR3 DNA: TGTGCCAGCAGTCCCCTAGGGGCGCGGAACTACGAGCAGTACTTC. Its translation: CASSPLGARNYEQYF.

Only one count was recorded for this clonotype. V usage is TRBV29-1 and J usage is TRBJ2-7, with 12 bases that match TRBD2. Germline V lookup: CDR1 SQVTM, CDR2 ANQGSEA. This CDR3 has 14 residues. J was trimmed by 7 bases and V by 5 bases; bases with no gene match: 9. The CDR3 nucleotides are TGCAGCGTTACGACTAGCGGGAGCATGGAAGAGCAGTACTTC. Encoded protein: CSVTTSGSMEEQYF.

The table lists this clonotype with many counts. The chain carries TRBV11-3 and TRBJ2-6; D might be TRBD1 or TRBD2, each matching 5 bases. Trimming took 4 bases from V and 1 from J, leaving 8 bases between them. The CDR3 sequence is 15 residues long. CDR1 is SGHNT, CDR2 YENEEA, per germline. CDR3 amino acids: CASSSRESGANVLTF. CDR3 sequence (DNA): TGTGCCAGCAGCTCCAGGGAGTCTGGGGCCAACGTCCTGACTTTC.

CDR3 region: CARQAAGDGYTF. The CDR3 DNA is TGTGCCAGACAGGCCGCGGGGGATGGCTACACCTTC. The chain employs TRBV2 and TRBJ1-2, with D tentatively TRBD1 (5 bases). Germline V CDR1 and CDR2: SNHLY, FYNNEI. The CDR3 sequence is 12 residues long. V dropped 9 bases and J dropped 6 bases, with 14 bases sitting between them.

In nucleotides, the CDR3 is TGCAGCAGCTTGGAGGGGGGCCTAGAGACCCAGTACTTC. Residues: CSSLEGGLETQYF. This chain connects TRBV29-1 to TRBJ2-5; D assignment may be TRBD1 or TRBD2 (6 bases each). The CDR3 contains 13 residues. The germline V gene has CDR1 SQVTM and CDR2 ANQGSEA. V was pared by 8 bases and J by 4 bases, with 17 bases between.

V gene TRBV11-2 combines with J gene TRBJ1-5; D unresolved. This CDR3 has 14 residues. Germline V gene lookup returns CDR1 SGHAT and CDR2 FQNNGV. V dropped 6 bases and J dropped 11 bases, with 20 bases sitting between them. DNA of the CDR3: TGTGCCAGCAGGGCAGGACTAGCGGGAGGGACCCAGCATTTT. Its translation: CASRAGLAGGTQHF.

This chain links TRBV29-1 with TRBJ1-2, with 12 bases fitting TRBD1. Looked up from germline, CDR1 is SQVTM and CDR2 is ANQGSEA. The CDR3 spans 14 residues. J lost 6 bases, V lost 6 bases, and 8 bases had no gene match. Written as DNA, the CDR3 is TGCAGCGTGACCGGGACAGGGGGCGAACATGGCTACACCTTC. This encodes CSVTGTGGEHGYTF.